The entry below describes one TCR beta chain. CDR1 is LGHNA, CDR2 YNFKEQ, per germline. The CDR3 extends over 15 amino acids. After removal of 4 bases from V and 0 bases from J, the junction contained 5 bases not matched to a gene. This entry is derived from a study of blood T cell repertoires in COVID-19. Assay: immunoSEQ multiplex PCR; the TCRdb copy retains only in-frame clones and omits some. The table shows 110,000 to 150,000 clones, with over 70% occurring only once. The clonotype originates from a human donor in a cohort sampled during active COVID-19. What was sequenced was peripheral blood. This rearrangement joins TRBV4-2 to TRBJ1-1; 7 positions agree with TRBD1. CDR3 nucleotides: TGTGCCAGCAGCCCAAGGACAGGACTGAACACTGAAGCTTTCTTT. This translates into CASSPRTGLNTEAFF.